This entry describes one TCR beta chain. This clone appeared a few times. Its antigen is currently not known. The sample holds no much larger clone one base away, and base qualities are not on file. The data were obtained in a study of human versus mouse CDR3 diversity and MHC coevolution (dated by TCRdb to the late 2010s). For context, the study as a whole: The immunoSEQ assay was reported to detect one in 200,000 T cells and to minimize multiplex PCR amplification bias. Three healthy volunteer blood donors were included in the human cohort, with one aged 30 to 40, one aged 40 to 50 and one aged 60 to 69 at collection. Human naive CD4 T cell repertoires were used as a reference for TCR selection on multiple MHC II alleles and were compared with human-TCR-locus transgenic mice carrying single MHC II. Across mouse and human samples, the number of valid reads per sample ranged from about 0.6 x 10^7 to 1.7 x 10^7.

The germline V and J ends show losses of 5 bases and 4 bases respectively, and no gene match explains 5 bases of the junction. Inclusive of the bounding cysteine and phenylalanine, the CDR3 is 15 residues long. The CDR3 DNA has 45 bases and is translated from base 1. CDR1 and CDR2, looked up from the germline V gene (reference sequence), are LNHDA and SQIVND. Fluorescence-activated cell sorting was used to pull naive CD4 T cells, meaning cells that were CD45RO-negative and CD62L-positive, out of the PBMCs. Approximately 50 ml of fresh peripheral blood was collected from each donor, and PBMCs were isolated by Ficoll density centrifugation. Cells were sorted on a FACSAria III instrument, and every sample had a purity above 90%. The QIAGEN blood and tissue kit was used to extract genomic DNA from sorted cells, and the DNA was quantified on a NanoDrop 1000. The immunoSEQ platform deep sequenced and quantified TCR alpha and beta chains by multiplex PCR of genomic DNA. Per the authors' processing: IMGT gene and region definitions were used to annotate TCR sequences. Out-of-frame rearrangements were used as a proxy for the preselection repertoire and compared with in-frame clonotypes. To estimate repertoire size, the study used the iCHAO1 estimator that comes with the immunoSEQ platform. A Gini index, which is based on the Lorenz curve, was applied to in-frame amino acid clonotypes to measure clonal inequality. Shared clonotypes were counted with the intersect function of the R package tcR, and similarity was scored with the Jaccard index. Frequencies of V, J and V-J usage were subjected to principal component analysis with the R prcomp function, without normalization. In its TCRdb copy, this immuneACCESS table keeps in-frame sequences only and misses some clones. Where compared with another copy, unresolved V genes explain less than half of these, and the others have no known cause. That table supplies the V and J calls and clone size; D and trimming were determined from the DNA. In all, the sample holds fewer than 80,000 clones, and around 93% of those were seen once. The ten largest clones represent roughly 0.16% of the sample.

General conclusions and limits of the study: iCHAO1 estimates gave humans the largest TCR beta repertoire, some 1.6 million clonotypes, attributed likely to selection by multiple MHC II molecules. On average, humans had more CDR3 deletions and insertions than mice, indicating greater exonuclease and TdT activity. Repertoire diversity was not regarded as directly comparable between humans and mice because human T cells were selected on five to seven MHC II alleles. The lowest clonal inequality scores among all compared groups were observed in most of the three human donors.

The receptor chain draws on TRBV19 and TRBJ2-2; TRBD1 fits 9 bases in the junction. The origin of this receptor is a person between 25 and 75 years old in good health. The sample was naive CD4+ T cells from blood. Taken with the paper, the label for cell subset or site translates to: CD45RO-negative CD62L-positive naive CD4 T cells. The CDR3 here reads CASSWTGAGTGELFF. DNA sequence: TGTGCCAGTAGTTGGACAGGGGCAGGCACCGGGGAGCTGTTTTTT.